Listed here are 8 T cell receptor beta chains from one sample, sequenced in a study of prognosis after radiotherapy for stage I lung cancer. Multiplex PCR in two rounds served to amplify TCR beta CDR3 from genomic DNA. First-round PCR amplification was performed with primers specific to each TRBV and TRBJ gene. TCRdb independently ran MiXCR on the multiplex PCR reads; one entry per CDR3 protein. The table records some 27,000 distinct CDR3 sequences, about 41% of them present only once. This sample comprised PBMCs, obtained before or after stereotactic body radiation therapy (not recorded which). The source is a donor over 45 with non-small cell lung cancer.

This clonotype was counted ten times or more. The rearrangement links TRBV19 to TRBJ1-5, with 8 bases aligning to TRBD1. The CDR3 sequence is 16 residues long. From germline, CDR1 is LNHDA and CDR2 SQIVND (reference sequence). Trimming cost V 5 bases and J 0 bases; bases outside gene matches: 6. CDR3 nucleotides: TGTGCCAGTAGTTTACAGGGGGGATATAGCAATCAGCCCCAGCATTTT. Amino acid sequence: CASSLQGGYSNQPQHF.

This clonotype was observed many times. Here the CDR3 DNA reads TGCGCCAGCAGCTACGACACTTCGAACACTGAAGCTTTCTTT. Translating it yields CASSYDTSNTEAFF. This rearrangement joins TRBV5-1 to TRBJ1-1; D is unresolved. There are 14 residues in the CDR3. Trimming pared 3 bases from V and 1 base from J, leaving 10 bases between. Germline-derived CDR1 and CDR2 are SGHRS and YFSETQ.

This clonotype was counted a few times. The rearrangement joins TRBV5-4 to TRBJ2-7, with TRBD2 matching over 9 bases. With V trimmed by 4 bases and J by 7 bases, 12 bases remained unmatched. This CDR3 is built from 15 residues. CDR1 and CDR2 (germline): SGHNT, YYREEE (reference sequence). In DNA, the CDR3 is TGTGCCAGCAGCCCGGCGGGGGGGGGGCCGCGAGAGCAGTACTTC. Translation: CASSPAGGGPREQYF.

This clonotype was seen at least ten times. This sequence joins TRBV30 and TRBJ2-7; weak D call: TRBD1 (6 bases). In germline, CDR1 is GTSNPN, CDR2 SVGIG (reference sequence). The CDR3 consists of 19 residues. V was clipped by 5 bases and J by 3 bases, with 32 bases between them. The CDR3 region has the DNA TGTGCCTGGGCACCAGTGGTCCCGATGATACGGGACACACTCTACGAGCAGTACTTC. Translated: CAWAPVVPMIRDTLYEQYF.

This clonotype was recorded many times. The chain carries TRBV6-1 and TRBJ2-6; 9 nucleotides align to TRBD1. CDR3 length: 17 residues. The V segment lost 7 bases and the J segment 0 bases; nucleotides outside the gene matches: 7. Germline loops: CDR1 MNHNS, CDR2 SASEGT. The chain's CDR3 is CASTGQGLLSGANVLTF. CDR3 sequence (DNA): TGTGCCAGCACTGGACAGGGGTTACTCTCTGGGGCCAACGTCCTGACTTTC.

The rearrangement uses TRBV5-1 and TRBJ1-1; 9 bases align to TRBD1. V lost 2 bases to trimming and J lost 1 base; unmatched junction nucleotides: 0. The CDR3 contains 14 residues. Germline values: CDR1 SGHRS, CDR2 YFSETQ. The chain's CDR3 is CASSLQGANTEAFF. Written as DNA, the CDR3 is TGCGCCAGCAGCTTACAGGGGGCGAACACTGAAGCTTTCTTT.

In this sample, this clonotype turned up many times. This sequence joins TRBV29-1 and TRBJ1-5; 9 bases are a match to TRBD1. The CDR3 consists of 12 residues. With V trimmed by 6 bases and J by 5 bases, 2 bases remained unmatched. In germline, CDR1 is SQVTM, CDR2 ANQGSEA. As DNA, the CDR3 is TGCAGCGTGGGGGACAGGGATCAGCCCCAGCATTTT. Translation: CSVGDRDQPQHF.

V usage is TRBV30 and J usage is TRBJ1-3; D gene ambiguous. CDR1 and CDR2 (germline): GTSNPN, SVGIG (reference sequence). The germline V and J ends were trimmed by 0 bases and 3 bases, with 6 bases remaining between them. This CDR3 comprises 13 residues. CDR3: CAWSVVYGNTIYF. CDR3 DNA sequence: TGTGCCTGGAGTGTAGTGTATGGAAACACCATATATTTT.